The rows below give T cell receptor beta chains drawn from one sample of a study of cytomegalovirus exposure and HLA in healthy donors. Sequencing used immunoSEQ multiplex PCR; TCRdb keeps in-frame clones, though not all of them. The table lists over 150,000 clones, roughly 91% of them singletons, with around a tenth in the top ten. The specimen sequenced was PBMCs. These receptors came from a young woman in good health and CMV-seropositive. The CDR3 runs from the conserved cysteine through the conserved F or W. Fields, in order: D gene, J gene, V gene, CDR3 length, clone size, CDR3 protein, CDR3 DNA. D genes are given only for firm matches. Rows give clone size only sometimes, using once, few, many, or a class for an expanded clone.

NA	TRBJ1-4	TRBV29-1	15	NA	CSVGSTGLTLEKLFF	TGCAGCGTTGGGAGTACAGGTTTGACCCTAGAAAAACTGTTTTTT
NA	TRBJ2-7	TRBV18	15	NA	CASSHSTGLAYEQYF	TGTGCCAGCTCACATTCTACAGGGTTGGCCTACGAGCAGTACTTC
NA	TRBJ1-1	TRBV1	19	NA	CTSSQEWLSRQLKNTEAFF	TGCACCAGCAGCCAAGAATGGCTATCGAGACAGTTAAAGAACACTGAAGCTTTCTTT
TRBD2	TRBJ2-1	TRBV5-6	16	NA	CASSPAGLADYNEQFF	TGTGCCAGCAGCCCCGCGGGACTAGCTGATTACAATGAGCAGTTCTTC
TRBD2	TRBJ2-2	TRBV5-1	13	NA	CASSLGTSEGLFF	TGCGCCAGCAGCCTCGGGACTAGCGAGGGGCTGTTTTTT
TRBD2	TRBJ2-2	TRBV11-2	16	NA	CASSLTSGRRTGELFF	TGTGCCAGCAGCTTAACTAGCGGGAGGCGAACCGGGGAGCTGTTTTTT
TRBD2	TRBJ2-1	TRBV4-3	18	NA	CASSPKDWYSGSDNEQFF	TGCGCCAGCAGCCCGAAAGATTGGTATAGCGGGTCCGACAATGAGCAGTTCTTC
TRBD2	TRBJ2-1	TRBV12-5	15	NA	CASGLGLAGGDEQFF	TGTGCTAGTGGTTTGGGACTAGCGGGAGGTGATGAGCAGTTCTTC
TRBD2	TRBJ2-7	TRBV11-3	16	NA	CASSLDPAGASLEQYF	TGTGCCAGCAGCTTAGACCCCGCGGGAGCCTCCCTCGAGCAGTACTTC
NA	TRBJ1-5	TRBV5-4	15	NA	CASSFGDTPNQPQHF	TGTGCCAGCAGCTTCGGGGACACCCCGAATCAGCCCCAGCATTTT
NA	TRBJ1-1	TRBV28	12	NA	CASISGGLEAFF	TGTGCCAGCATCAGTGGAGGCCTTGAAGCTTTCTTT
NA	TRBJ1-5	TRBV27	14	NA	CASSPAQPSQPQHF	TGTGCCAGCTCCCCGGCACAGCCTTCTCAGCCCCAGCATTTT
TRBD2	TRBJ2-3	TRBV2	12	NA	CASGGRADTQYF	TGTGCCAGCGGCGGGAGAGCAGATACGCAGTATTTT
NA	TRBJ2-6	TRBV28	15	NA	CASSRLQAGANVLTF	TGTGCCAGCAGCCGTCTACAGGCTGGGGCCAACGTCCTGACTTTC
NA	TRBJ2-7	TRBV7-3	14	NA	CASSLTAQDYEQYF	TGTGCCAGCAGCTTAACAGCCCAGGACTACGAGCAGTACTTC
NA	TRBJ2-7	TRBV29-1	14	NA	CSVVGRDTLYEQYF	TGCAGCGTTGTAGGCAGGGACACCCTGTACGAGCAGTACTTC
NA	TRBJ1-2	TRBV6-6	13	NA	CASSYGGGDGYTF	TGTGCCAGCAGTTACGGGGGAGGGGATGGCTACACCTTC
NA	TRBJ2-7	TRBV14	15	NA	CASSLFQGSSYEQYF	TGTGCCAGCAGCCTTTTCCAGGGGAGCTCCTACGAGCAGTACTTC
TRBD2	TRBJ2-2	TRBV7-9	16	NA	CASSLWSSGNTGELFF	TGTGCCAGCAGCTTGTGGTCTAGCGGGAACACCGGGGAGCTGTTTTTT
NA	TRBJ1-2	TRBV20-1	10	NA	CSASAESYTF	TGCAGTGCTAGTGCTGAGAGCTACACCTTC
TRBD2	TRBJ2-1	TRBV7-2	15	NA	CASSPRGGHDNEQFF	TGTGCCAGCAGCCCCCGCGGGGGTCACGACAATGAGCAGTTCTTC
NA	TRBJ1-1	TRBV5-1	14	few	CASSLDRVNTEAFF	TGCGCCAGCAGCTTGGACAGAGTGAACACTGAAGCTTTCTTT
TRBD1	TRBJ2-7	TRBV9	14	NA	CASSPRTGGREQYF	TGTGCCAGCAGCCCACGGACAGGGGGCCGGGAGCAGTACTTC
NA	TRBJ2-7	TRBV7-6	14	NA	CASSEEYGLYEQYF	TGTGCCAGCAGTGAAGAATATGGCCTCTACGAGCAGTACTTC
NA	TRBJ2-1	TRBV19	15	NA	CASSMGAASGNEQFF	TGTGCCAGTAGTATGGGTGCGGCCTCGGGGAATGAGCAGTTCTTC
TRBD2	TRBJ2-1	TRBV6-6	12	NA	CASRLAGNEQFF	TGTGCCAGCCGGCTAGCGGGCAATGAGCAGTTCTTC
TRBD1	TRBJ2-3	TRBV29-1	13	NA	CSVAQGATDTQYF	TGCAGCGTGGCACAGGGGGCAACAGATACGCAGTATTTT
NA	TRBJ2-6	TRBV7-3	17	NA	CASSPRTVRDGANVLTF	TGTGCCAGCAGCCCACGGACAGTTCGGGATGGGGCCAACGTCCTGACTTTC
NA	TRBJ2-7	TRBV7-9	13	NA	CASSLAPQSEQYF	TGTGCCAGCAGCTTAGCCCCTCAGTCGGAGCAGTACTTC
NA	TRBJ2-5	TRBV27	13	NA	CASSLKEKETQYF	TGTGCCAGCAGTTTAAAAGAGAAAGAGACCCAGTACTTC
NA	TRBJ1-2	TRBV5-1	16	once	CASSLSGMMDGDGYTF	TGCGCCAGCAGCTTGTCGGGGATGATGGACGGTGATGGCTACACCTTC
NA	TRBJ1-5	TRBV2	15	NA	CASRFTGDSNQPQHF	TGTGCCAGCAGGTTCACCGGGGATAGCAATCAGCCCCAGCATTTT
NA	TRBJ2-5	TRBV15	12	NA	CATTGGEKTQYF	TGTGCCACCACAGGCGGGGAAAAGACCCAGTACTTC
NA	TRBJ2-3	TRBV7-2	13	NA	CASSLLGTDTQYF	TGTGCCAGCAGCTTGCTAGGCACAGATACGCAGTATTTT
NA	TRBJ1-2	TRBV18	15	NA	CASSPNEMQGYGYTF	TGTGCCAGCTCACCTAATGAAATGCAGGGTTATGGCTACACCTTC
NA	TRBJ1-1	TRBV4-3	15	NA	CASSQEGVGGTEAFF	TGCGCCAGCAGCCAAGAGGGGGTCGGGGGCACTGAAGCTTTCTTT
NA	TRBJ2-7	TRBV30	13	NA	CAWDLDRSYEQYF	TGTGCCTGGGATTTGGACAGATCCTACGAGCAGTACTTC
NA	TRBJ2-7	TRBV7-2	15	NA	CASSQDGTRSYEQYF	TGTGCCAGCAGCCAGGACGGGACACGATCCTACGAGCAGTACTTC
NA	TRBJ1-4	TRBV10-3	17	NA	CAISEGGGRTTNEKLFF	TGTGCCATCAGTGAGGGGGGAGGGAGGACAACTAATGAAAAACTGTTTTTT
TRBD1	TRBJ1-5	TRBV2	13	few	CASTSGGYQPQHF	TGTGCCAGCACGTCAGGGGGCTACCAGCCCCAGCATTTT
TRBD2	TRBJ2-5	TRBV5-1	13	NA	CASSSSGSETQYF	TGCGCCAGCAGCTCTAGCGGGAGCGAGACCCAGTACTTC
TRBD1	TRBJ2-7	TRBV6-6	16	NA	CASSQPGTARSYEQYF	TGTGCCAGCAGTCAGCCCGGGACAGCCCGCTCCTACGAGCAGTACTTC
TRBD2	TRBJ2-7	TRBV7-2	17	NA	CASSSPPGLAGVYEQYF	TGTGCCAGCAGCTCTCCTCCGGGACTAGCGGGGGTCTACGAGCAGTACTTC
TRBD1	TRBJ1-4	TRBV7-9	16	NA	CASTLDRGRTNEKLFF	TGTGCCAGCACATTGGACAGGGGAAGGACTAATGAAAAACTGTTTTTT
NA	TRBJ2-7	TRBV5-6	15	NA	CASSPEGGRVLEQYF	TGTGCCAGCAGCCCCGAAGGAGGTAGGGTGCTCGAGCAGTACTTC
TRBD1	TRBJ2-7	TRBV13	15	NA	CASSSSGTGFYEQYF	TGTGCCAGCAGCTCGTCCGGGACAGGGTTCTACGAGCAGTACTTC
NA	TRBJ1-2	TRBV7-9	14	NA	CASSPTVTSYGYTF	TGTGCCAGCAGCCCGACAGTGACTTCCTATGGCTACACCTTC
NA	TRBJ2-6	TRBV4-2	16	NA	CASSQDDSSGANVLTF	TGTGCCAGCAGCCAAGACGACAGCTCTGGGGCCAACGTCCTGACTTTC